Listed here are 2 T cell receptor beta chains from one sample, sequenced in a study of PD-L1 blockade in urothelial cancer. Only in-frame clones appear in the TCRdb table, and some are missing; sequencing was by immunoSEQ multiplex PCR. The sample holds about 50,000 clones, more than 80% seen once. Specified time point: peripheral blood 6 weeks after treatment start. Source: PBMCs, taken around atezolizumab (anti-PD-L1) treatment. Receptors originate from a man in his 70s with urothelial cancer.

CDR3 DNA: TGTGCCACCAGCAGGGGGACAGGGCTCCTACAAGAGACCCAGTACTTC. Translating it yields CATSRGTGLLQETQYF. The chain joins TRBV15 to TRBJ2-5; 9 bases agree with TRBD1. Germline assignment: CDR1 LNHNV and CDR2 YYDKDF (reference sequence). V lost 3 bases to trimming and J lost 2 bases; unmatched junction nucleotides: 7. The length of the CDR3 is 16 residues.

The chain couples TRBV7-8 to TRBJ2-1, with 7 nucleotides matching TRBD2. The germline gives CDR1 SGHVS, CDR2 FQNEAQ. Germline trimming cut 1 base from V and 9 bases from J; bases unmatched to any gene: 12. The CDR3 sequence is 16 residues long. In DNA form, the CDR3 reads TGTGCCAGCAGCTTAGTCGGGCCTAGCGGAGCGGGTGAGCAGTTCTTC. This translates into CASSLVGPSGAGEQFF.